This TCR beta chain was sequenced for a study of T cell changes during pregnancy in multiple sclerosis. Generated by immunoSEQ multiplex PCR, the TCRdb table keeps only in-frame clones and is missing some. This sample yields around 22,000 clones, of which roughly nine tenths are seen a single time; around 0.63% belongs to the top ten. The CDR3 spans 11 residues. The germline V and J ends were trimmed by 5 bases and 5 bases, with 6 bases remaining between them. The germline V gene encodes CDR1 SGHTA and CDR2 FQGNSA. Sequenced here: CD4+ T cells from peripheral blood mononuclear cells, sampled after pregnancy. The chain recombines TRBV7-2 with TRBJ2-5; D remains unclear. The clonotype comes from a female donor in good health, enrolled as a control in a pregnancy study. Written as DNA, the CDR3 is TGTGCCAGCAGCCCTAAGGAGACCCAGTACTTC. Translated, it gives CASSPKETQYF.